The following is a T cell receptor (beta chain) sequence with its context. Its antigen is still unknown. This record belongs to a study of chemoradiotherapy in HPV16-positive cancers. Repertoires were generated with immunoSEQ multiplex PCR, while TCRdb's copy carries only in-frame clones and drops some. The table includes 7,000 or so clones, roughly four fifths detected once. Overall study findings and caveats: Only a couple of HPV16-positive patients supplied the functional HPV-specificity definition. HPV-responsive T-cell expansion during chemoradiotherapy was linked to improved recurrence-free survival in HPV16-positive patients. Candidate HPV-specific clones and E7-related TCR motifs grew in tumor during treatment.

Over chemoradiotherapy, repertoires were sampled more than once. CDR3 size: 14 residues. The germline V and J ends were trimmed by 3 bases and 0 bases, with 8 bases remaining between them. Germline V gene lookup returns CDR1 SGHTA and CDR2 FQGNSA. This TCR was recovered from a human donor with HPV-associated anogenital cancer. The sample was tumor tissue, taken from a patient who underwent chemoradiotherapy. V gene TRBV7-2 combines with J gene TRBJ1-1; D is unresolved. CDR3 sequence: CASSFKFMNTEAFF. CDR3 nucleotides: TGTGCCAGCAGCTTTAAGTTCATGAACACTGAAGCTTTCTTT.